The clone carrying this T cell receptor beta chain has only one observation. TCRdb keeps only in-frame clones here, not all; method: immunoSEQ multiplex PCR. The repertoire has roughly 27,000 clones, 60% to 80% of them found once; the top ten carry 2% to 2.5%. Trimming left V 1 base short and J 0 bases short, with 9 bases between. Looked up from germline, CDR1 is SGHVS and CDR2 is FQNEAQ. The CDR3 is made up of 15 amino acids. This entry is derived from a study of regulatory dendritic cells for organ transplantation. The sequence derives from a human donor in good health. The rearrangement uses TRBV7-8 and TRBJ1-2, with unresolved D. Sequences were obtained from memory CD4+ T cells from blood. The subset: CD45RO+ memory T cells. The CDR3 DNA follows: TGTGCCAGCAGCTTAGTGGCACCCACTAACTATGGCTACACCTTC. Residues: CASSLVAPTNYGYTF.